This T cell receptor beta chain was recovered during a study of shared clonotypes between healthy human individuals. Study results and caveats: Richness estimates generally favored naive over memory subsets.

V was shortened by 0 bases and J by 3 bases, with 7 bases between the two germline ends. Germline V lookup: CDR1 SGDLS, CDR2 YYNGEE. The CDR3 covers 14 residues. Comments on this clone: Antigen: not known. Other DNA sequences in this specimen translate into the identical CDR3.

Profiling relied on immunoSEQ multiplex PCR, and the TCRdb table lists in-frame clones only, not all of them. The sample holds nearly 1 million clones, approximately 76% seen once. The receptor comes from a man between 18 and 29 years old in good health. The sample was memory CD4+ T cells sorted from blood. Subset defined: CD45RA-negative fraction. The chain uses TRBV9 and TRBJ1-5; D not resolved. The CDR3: CASSVGGYNQPQHF. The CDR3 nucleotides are TGTGCCAGCAGCGTAGGTGGGTACAATCAGCCCCAGCATTTT.